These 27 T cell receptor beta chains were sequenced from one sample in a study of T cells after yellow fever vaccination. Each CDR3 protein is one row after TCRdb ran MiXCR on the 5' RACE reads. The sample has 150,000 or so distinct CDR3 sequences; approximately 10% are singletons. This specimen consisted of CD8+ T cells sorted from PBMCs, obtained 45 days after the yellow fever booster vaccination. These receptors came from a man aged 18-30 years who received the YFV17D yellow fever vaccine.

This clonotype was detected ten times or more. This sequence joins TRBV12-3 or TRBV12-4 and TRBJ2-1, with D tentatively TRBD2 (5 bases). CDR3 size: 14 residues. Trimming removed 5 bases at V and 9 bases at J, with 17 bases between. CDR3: CASSPPLTRGEQFF. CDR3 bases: TGTGCCAGCAGTCCCCCGCTCACTAGAGGTGAGCAGTTCTTC.

The CDR3 nucleotides are TGCAGTGCTAGGGATCTCACAGGGAGGTCCTACGAGCAGTACGTC. It translates to CSARDLTGRSYEQYV. The V call is TRBV20-1, the J call TRBJ2-7, with D possibly called TRBD1 or TRBD2 (6 bases each). CDR1 is DFQATT, CDR2 SNEGSKA, per germline (reference sequence). This CDR3 has 15 amino acids. V was cut by 3 bases and J by 1 base, with 16 bases left in between.

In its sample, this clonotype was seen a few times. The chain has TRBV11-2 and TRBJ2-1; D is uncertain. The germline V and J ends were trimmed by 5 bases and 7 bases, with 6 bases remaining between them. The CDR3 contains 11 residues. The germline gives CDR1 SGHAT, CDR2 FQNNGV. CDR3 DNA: TGTGCCAGCAGCCCACAAAATGAGCAGTTCTTC. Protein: CASSPQNEQFF.

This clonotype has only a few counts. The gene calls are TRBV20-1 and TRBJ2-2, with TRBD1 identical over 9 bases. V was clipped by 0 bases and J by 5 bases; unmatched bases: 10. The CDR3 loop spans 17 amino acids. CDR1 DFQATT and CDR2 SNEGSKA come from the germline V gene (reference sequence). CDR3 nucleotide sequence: TGCAGTGCTAGAGATCCACGCCGGGACAGGGCAACCGGGGAGCTGTTTTTT. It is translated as CSARDPRRDRATGELFF.

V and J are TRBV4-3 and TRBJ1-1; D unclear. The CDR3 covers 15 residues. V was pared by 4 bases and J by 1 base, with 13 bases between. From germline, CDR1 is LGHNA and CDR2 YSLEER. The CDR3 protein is CASSLRWGGNTEAFF. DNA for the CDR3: TGCGCCAGCAGCCTCCGGTGGGGAGGGAACACTGAAGCTTTCTTT.

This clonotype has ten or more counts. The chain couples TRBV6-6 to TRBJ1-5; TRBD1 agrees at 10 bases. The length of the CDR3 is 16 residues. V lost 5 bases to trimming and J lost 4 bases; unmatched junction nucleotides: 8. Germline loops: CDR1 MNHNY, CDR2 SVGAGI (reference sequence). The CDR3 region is CASSLPTGGRNQPQHF. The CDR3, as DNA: TGTGCCAGCAGTCTACCGACAGGGGGCCGGAATCAGCCCCAGCATTTT.

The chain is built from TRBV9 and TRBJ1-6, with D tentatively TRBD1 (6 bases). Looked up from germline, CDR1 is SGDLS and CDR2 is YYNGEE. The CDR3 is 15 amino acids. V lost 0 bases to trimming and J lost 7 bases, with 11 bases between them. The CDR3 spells CASSVGYRVNSPLHF. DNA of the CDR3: TGTGCCAGCAGCGTAGGGTACAGGGTAAATTCACCCCTCCACTTT.

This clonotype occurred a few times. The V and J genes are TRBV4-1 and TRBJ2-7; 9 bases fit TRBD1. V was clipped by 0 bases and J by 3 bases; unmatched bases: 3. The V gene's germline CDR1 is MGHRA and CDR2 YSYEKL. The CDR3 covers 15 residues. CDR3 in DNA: TGCGCCAGCAGCCAAGATACAGGGGGCCTCTACGAGCAGTACGTC. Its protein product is CASSQDTGGLYEQYV.

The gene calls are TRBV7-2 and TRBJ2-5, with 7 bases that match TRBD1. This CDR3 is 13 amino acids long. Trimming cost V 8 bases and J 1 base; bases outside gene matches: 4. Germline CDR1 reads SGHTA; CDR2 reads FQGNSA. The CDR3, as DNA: TGTGCCAGCGGGGACAGTCTCCAAGAGACCCAGTACTTC. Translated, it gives CASGDSLQETQYF.

CDR3 in DNA: TGTGCCAGCAGTGTTCGGACAGGGAAATATAGCAATCAGCCCCAGCATTTT. It specifies CASSVRTGKYSNQPQHF. This rearrangement joins TRBV28 to TRBJ1-5, with 8 bases identical to TRBD1. This CDR3 is 17 amino acids long. Trimming removed 5 bases from V and 0 bases from J; junction bases left unmatched: 9. The germline V gene encodes CDR1 MDHEN and CDR2 SYDVKM.

DNA of the CDR3: TGTGCCAGCAGCCGACTAGCGGGGGCCAACACAGATACGCAGTATTTT. Its translation is CASSRLAGANTDTQYF. The V gene is TRBV12-3 or TRBV12-4, the J gene TRBJ2-3; 12 nucleotides match TRBD2. With V trimmed by 6 bases and J by 2 bases, 6 bases remained unmatched. The CDR3 is 16 amino acids.

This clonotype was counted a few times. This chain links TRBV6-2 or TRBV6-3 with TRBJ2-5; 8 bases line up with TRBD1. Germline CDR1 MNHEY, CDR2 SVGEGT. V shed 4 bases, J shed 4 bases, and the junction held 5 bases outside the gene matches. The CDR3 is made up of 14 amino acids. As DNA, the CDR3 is TGTGCCAGCAGTTCGGTCAGGGGGCGAGAGACCCAGTACTTC. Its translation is CASSSVRGRETQYF.

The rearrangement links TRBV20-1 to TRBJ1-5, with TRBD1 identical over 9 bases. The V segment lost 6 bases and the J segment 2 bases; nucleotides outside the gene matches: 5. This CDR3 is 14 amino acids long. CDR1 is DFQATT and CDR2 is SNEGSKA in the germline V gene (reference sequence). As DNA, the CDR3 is TGCAGTGCCGGGACAGGGTTCGGCAATCAGCCCCAGCATTTT. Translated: CSAGTGFGNQPQHF.

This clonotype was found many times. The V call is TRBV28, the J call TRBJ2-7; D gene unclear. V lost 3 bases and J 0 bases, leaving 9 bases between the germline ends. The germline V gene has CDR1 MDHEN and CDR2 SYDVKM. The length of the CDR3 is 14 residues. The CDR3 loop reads CASSFRPSSYEQYV. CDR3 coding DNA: TGTGCCAGCAGTTTTAGGCCGAGCTCCTACGAGCAGTACGTC.

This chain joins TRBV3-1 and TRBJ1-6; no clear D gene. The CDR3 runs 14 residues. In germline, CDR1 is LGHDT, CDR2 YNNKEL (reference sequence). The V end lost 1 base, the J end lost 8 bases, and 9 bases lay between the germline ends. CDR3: CASSQVGFYSPLHF. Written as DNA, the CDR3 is TGTGCCAGCAGCCAAGTTGGGTTTTATTCACCCCTCCACTTT. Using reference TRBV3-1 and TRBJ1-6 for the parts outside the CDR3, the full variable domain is DTAVSQTPKYLVTQMGNDKSIKCEQNLGHDTMYWYKQDSKKFLKIMFSYNNKELIINETVPNRFSPKSPDKAHLNLHINSLELGDSAVYFCASSQVGFYSPLHFGNGTRLTVT.

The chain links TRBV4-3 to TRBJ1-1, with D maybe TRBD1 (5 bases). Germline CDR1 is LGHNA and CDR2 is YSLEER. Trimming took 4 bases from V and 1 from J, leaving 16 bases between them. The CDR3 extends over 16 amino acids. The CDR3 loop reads CASSLSPGAANTEAFF. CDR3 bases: TGCGCCAGCAGCCTCTCCCCTGGGGCGGCGAACACTGAAGCTTTCTTT.

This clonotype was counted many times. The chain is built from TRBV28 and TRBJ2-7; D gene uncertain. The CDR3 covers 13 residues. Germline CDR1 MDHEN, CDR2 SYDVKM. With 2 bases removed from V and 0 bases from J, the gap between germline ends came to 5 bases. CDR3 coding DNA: TGTGCCAGCAGTTTACTAAGCTCCTACGAGCAGTACTTC. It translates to CASSLLSSYEQYF.

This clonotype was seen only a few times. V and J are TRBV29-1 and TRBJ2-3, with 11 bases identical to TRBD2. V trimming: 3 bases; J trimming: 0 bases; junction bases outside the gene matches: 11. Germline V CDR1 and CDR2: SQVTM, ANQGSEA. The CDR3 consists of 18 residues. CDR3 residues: CSVDGLAGGFASTDTQYF. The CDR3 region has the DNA TGCAGCGTTGACGGGCTAGCGGGGGGTTTCGCTAGCACAGATACGCAGTATTTT.

The CDR3 bases are TGTGCCAGCAGCCAGGGACTACCTCCCGAATTTTACAATGAGCAGTTCTTC. It yields the protein CASSQGLPPEFYNEQFF. The chain is built from TRBV3-1 and TRBJ2-1, with 7 bases aligning to TRBD2. Germline assignment: CDR1 LGHDT and CDR2 YNNKEL (reference sequence). This CDR3 is 17 amino acids long. Trimming removed 3 bases from V and 4 bases from J; junction bases left unmatched: 12.

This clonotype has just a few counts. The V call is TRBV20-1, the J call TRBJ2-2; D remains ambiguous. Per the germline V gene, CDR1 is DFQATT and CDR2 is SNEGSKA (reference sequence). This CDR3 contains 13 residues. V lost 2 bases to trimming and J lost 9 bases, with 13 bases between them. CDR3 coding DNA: TGCAGTGCTAGAAGGCTTGATGCCCGGGAGCTGTTTTTT. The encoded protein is CSARRLDARELFF.

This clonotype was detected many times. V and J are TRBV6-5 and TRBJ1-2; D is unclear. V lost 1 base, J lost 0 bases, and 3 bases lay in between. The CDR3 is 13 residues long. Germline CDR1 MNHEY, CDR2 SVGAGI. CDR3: CASSYFANYGYTF. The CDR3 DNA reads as TGTGCCAGCAGTTACTTCGCTAACTATGGCTACACCTTC.

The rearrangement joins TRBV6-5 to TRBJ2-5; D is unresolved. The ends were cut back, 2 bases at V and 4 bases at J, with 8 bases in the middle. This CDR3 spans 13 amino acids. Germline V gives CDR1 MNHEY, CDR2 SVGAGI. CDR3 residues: CASSYLKGETQYF. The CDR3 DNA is TGTGCCAGCAGTTACCTGAAGGGAGAGACCCAGTACTTC.

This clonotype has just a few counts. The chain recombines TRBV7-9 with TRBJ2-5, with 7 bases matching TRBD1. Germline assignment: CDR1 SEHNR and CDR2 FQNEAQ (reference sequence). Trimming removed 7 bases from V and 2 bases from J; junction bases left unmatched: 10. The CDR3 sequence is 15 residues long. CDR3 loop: CASNLRGQLQETQYF. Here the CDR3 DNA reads TGTGCCAGCAACCTAAGGGGGCAGCTACAAGAGACCCAGTACTTC.

CDR3 amino acids: CASSPRLAGGLGTDTQYF. The CDR3 DNA is TGCGCCAGCAGCCCACGACTAGCGGGGGGGCTCGGCACAGATACGCAGTATTTT. The J gene is TRBJ2-3, the V gene TRBV5-1; TRBD2 aligns across 14 bases. With V trimmed by 4 bases and J by 1 base, 8 bases remained unmatched. This CDR3 has 18 amino acids. Germline lookup yields CDR1 SGHRS and CDR2 YFSETQ.

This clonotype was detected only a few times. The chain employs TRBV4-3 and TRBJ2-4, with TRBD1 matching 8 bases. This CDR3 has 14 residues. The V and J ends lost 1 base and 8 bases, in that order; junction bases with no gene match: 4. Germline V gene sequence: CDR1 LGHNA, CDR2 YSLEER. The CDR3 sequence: CASSQGTGRYIQYF. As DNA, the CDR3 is TGCGCCAGCAGCCAAGGGACAGGGAGGTACATTCAGTACTTC.

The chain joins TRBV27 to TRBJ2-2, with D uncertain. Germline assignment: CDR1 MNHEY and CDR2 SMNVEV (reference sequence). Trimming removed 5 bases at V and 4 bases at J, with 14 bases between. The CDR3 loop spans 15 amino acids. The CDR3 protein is CASSTRLGFTGELFF. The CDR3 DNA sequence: TGTGCCAGCAGTACCCGCCTTGGGTTCACCGGGGAGCTGTTTTTT.

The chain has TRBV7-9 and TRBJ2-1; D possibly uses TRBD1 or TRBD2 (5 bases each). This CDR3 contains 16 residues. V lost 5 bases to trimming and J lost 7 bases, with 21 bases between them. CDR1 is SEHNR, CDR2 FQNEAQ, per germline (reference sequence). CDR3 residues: CASSRGSGPAWNEQFF. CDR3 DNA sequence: TGTGCCAGCAGCCGAGGATCGGGGCCTGCGTGGAATGAGCAGTTCTTC.